This T cell receptor (beta chain) was identified during a study of control samples from healthy donors and cancer patients (dated by TCRdb to about 2020). There are 20 amino acids in the CDR3, from cysteine to phenylalanine inclusive. The retained sequence is limited to the CDR3, 60 bases, with the frame set at the first base. CDR1 MNHEY and CDR2 SMNVEV were looked up in the germline V gene (reference sequence). Trimming removed 3 bases from V and 0 bases from J; the gene matches leave 18 bases unexplained. As for this clone: Its antigen remains unidentified. No base qualities exist here, and no much larger clone lies one base off it.

The library was built by means of the immunoSEQ multiplex PCR assay. Entries here come from immuneACCESS through TCRdb and include only in-frame sequences with V and J called. Some clones fail to appear in such tables; in the studies checked, an unresolved V gene covers under half of the shortfall, and the cause of the remainder is unknown. The sample profile shows under 450,000 clones; over 75% of them were found once. The top ten clonotypes cover approximately 6.3% of the sample. The receptor comes from a man aged 35-49 years with head and neck cancer. The sequenced sample consisted of PBMCs. Recombination connected TRBV27 to TRBJ2-5, and 8 junctional nucleotides match TRBD1. The DNA is TGTGCCAGCAGTTTTAAGGACCCAGGGGGCCTCAAAAGGAACCAAGAGACCCAGTACTTC. This is translated as CASSFKDPGGLKRNQETQYF.